The rows below give T cell receptor beta chains drawn from one sample of a study of identical twins. TCRdb independently ran MiXCR on the 5' RACE reads; one entry per CDR3 protein. This table has roughly 720,000 distinct CDR3 sequences, roughly 20% appearing once. The same data also went into a second study, on T cells expressing NK-cell markers.

The source material was PBMCs. The receptors were gathered from a woman between 18 and 29 years old in good health. Both conserved end residues are part of each CDR3. Fields, in order: J gene, clone size, V gene, D gene, CDR3 protein, CDR3 DNA. A D gene is named only where the DNA matches it firmly. Some rows have no size entry. The others give once, few or many, or a class for an expanded clone.

>TRBJ2-1|NA|TRBV7-8|NA
CASSLFIAGAYNEQFF
TGTGCCAGCAGCTTATTTATCGCGGGGGCTTACAATGAGCAGTTCTTC
>TRBJ2-1|NA|TRBV6-2/TRBV6-3|TRBD1
CASRPQGRSYNEQFF
TGTGCCAGCAGGCCACAGGGGAGATCCTACAATGAGCAGTTCTTC
>TRBJ2-3|NA|TRBV14|NA
CALYPPYF
TGTGCCCTATACCCCCCGTATTTT
>TRBJ2-3|many|TRBV4-3|TRBD1
CASSRGTGATSTDTQYF
TGCGCCAGCAGCCGTGGGACAGGGGCCACTAGCACAGATACGCAGTATTTT
>TRBJ2-3|NA|TRBV20-1|TRBD2
CSARDTASGSTDTQYF
TGCAGTGCTAGAGATACGGCTAGCGGGAGCACAGATACGCAGTATTTT
>TRBJ2-5|few|TRBV9|NA
CASSVGATQETQYF
TGTGCCAGCAGCGTCGGTGCCACTCAAGAGACCCAGTACTTC
>TRBJ1-2|many|TRBV12-3/TRBV12-4|NA
CASSPPRGPYGYTF
TGTGCCAGCAGCCCACCTCGGGGGCCCTATGGCTACACCTTC
>TRBJ2-7|few|TRBV27|NA
CASSLSRRGTDYEQYF
TGTGCCAGCAGTTTATCCCGCCGGGGGACGGACTACGAGCAGTACTTC
>TRBJ2-4|many|TRBV4-1|NA
CASSQAFMRVEGFGQKNIQYF
TGCGCCAGCAGCCAAGCATTTATGAGGGTGGAGGGTTTCGGCCAGAAAAACATTCAGTACTTC
>TRBJ1-2|few|TRBV20-1|NA
CSATGTLPGYTF
TGCAGTGCTACCGGGACGCTTCCTGGCTACACCTTC
>TRBJ2-5|few|TRBV20-1|TRBD2
CSARPPAGGLETQYF
TGCAGTGCTAGACCACCAGCGGGAGGTCTGGAGACCCAGTACTTC
>TRBJ2-1|many|TRBV20-1|TRBD1
CSAPRQGNVHEQFF
TGCAGTGCTCCAAGACAGGGAAATGTTCATGAGCAGTTCTTC
>TRBJ2-3|NA|TRBV10-3|TRBD2
CAISTTSGRSDTQYF
TGTGCCATCAGTACGACTAGCGGGAGATCAGATACGCAGTATTTT
>TRBJ1-1|NA|TRBV7-9|NA
CASSPRAGTNTEAFF
TGTGCCAGCAGCCCCAGAGCAGGGACGAACACTGAAGCTTTCTTT
>TRBJ1-1|few|TRBV5-1|NA
CASSLDSRVRGNTEAFF
TGCGCCAGCAGCTTGGATTCCAGGGTCCGGGGCAACACTGAAGCTTTCTTT
>TRBJ1-1|few|TRBV20-1|NA
CSARFRGLNTEAFF
TGCAGTGCTAGATTTCGGGGGTTGAACACTGAAGCTTTCTTT
>TRBJ2-3|few|TRBV5-5|TRBD2
CASSLLAVATDTQYF
TGTGCCAGCAGCCTCCTAGCGGTCGCTACAGATACGCAGTATTTT
>TRBJ2-7|few|TRBV12-3/TRBV12-4|NA
CASSLLQGFDEQYF
TGTGCCAGCAGTCTATTACAGGGATTCGACGAGCAGTACTTC
>TRBJ2-3|NA|TRBV20-1|NA
CSVKGITDTQYF
TGCAGTGTTAAGGGGATCACAGATACGCAGTATTTT
>TRBJ2-7|NA|TRBV12-5|NA
CASGLDREYEQYF
TGTGCTAGTGGTTTGGACAGGGAGTACGAGCAGTACTTC
>TRBJ2-2|NA|TRBV12-3/TRBV12-4|NA
CASRKLRPGREGGELFF
TGTGCCAGCAGGAAACTCCGGCCAGGGAGAGAAGGCGGGGAGCTGTTTTTT
>TRBJ2-3|many|TRBV6-5|NA
CASSYRGGANPRTDTQYF
TGTGCCAGCAGTTACCGAGGCGGTGCTAACCCACGCACAGATACGCAGTATTTT